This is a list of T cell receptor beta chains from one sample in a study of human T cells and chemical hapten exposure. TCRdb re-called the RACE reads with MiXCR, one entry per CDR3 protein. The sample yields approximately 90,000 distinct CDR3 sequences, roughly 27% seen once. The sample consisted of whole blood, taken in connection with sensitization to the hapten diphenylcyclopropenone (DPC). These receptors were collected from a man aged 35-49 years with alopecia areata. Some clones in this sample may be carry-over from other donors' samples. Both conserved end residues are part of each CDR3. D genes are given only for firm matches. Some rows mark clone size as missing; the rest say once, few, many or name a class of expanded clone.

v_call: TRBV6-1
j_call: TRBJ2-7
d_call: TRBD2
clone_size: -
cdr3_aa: CASSVSGSYEQYF
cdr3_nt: TGTGCCAGCAGTGTCAGCGGGAGCTACGAGCAGTACTTC

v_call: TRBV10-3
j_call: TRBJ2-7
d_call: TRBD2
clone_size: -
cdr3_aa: CAIRAGGSEEQYF
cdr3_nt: TGTGCCATCAGGGCGGGAGGGTCTGAAGAGCAGTACTTC

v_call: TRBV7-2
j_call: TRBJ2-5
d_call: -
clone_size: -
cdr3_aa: CASSSPGSGETQYF
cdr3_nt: TGTGCCAGCAGCTCACCGGGCTCGGGGGAGACCCAGTACTTC

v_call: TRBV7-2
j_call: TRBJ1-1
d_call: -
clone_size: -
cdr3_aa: CASSLGWQTEAFF
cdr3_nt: TGTGCCAGCAGCCTAGGGTGGCAGACTGAAGCTTTCTTT

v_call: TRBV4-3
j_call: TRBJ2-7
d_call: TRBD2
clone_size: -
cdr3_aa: CASSHGGYEQYF
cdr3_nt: TGCGCCAGCAGCCACGGGGGGTACGAGCAGTACTTC

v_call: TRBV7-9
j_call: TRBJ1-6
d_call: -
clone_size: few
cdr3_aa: CASSLSVVPNSPLHF
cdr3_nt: TGTGCCAGCAGCTTATCTGTGGTTCCTAATTCACCCCTCCACTTT

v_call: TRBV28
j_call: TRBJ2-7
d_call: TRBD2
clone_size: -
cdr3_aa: CASSSAGAPSYEQYF
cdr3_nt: TGTGCCAGCAGTTCGGCGGGAGCCCCCTCCTACGAGCAGTACTTC

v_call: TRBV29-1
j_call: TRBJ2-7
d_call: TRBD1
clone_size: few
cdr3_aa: CSVEVGTVYEQYF
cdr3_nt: TGCAGCGTTGAAGTGGGGACAGTCTACGAGCAGTACTTC

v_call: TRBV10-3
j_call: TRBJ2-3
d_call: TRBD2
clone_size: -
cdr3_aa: CAISESGLAGGRSTDTQYF
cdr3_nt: TGTGCCATCAGTGAGTCTGGACTAGCGGGAGGGCGGAGCACAGATACGCAGTATTTT

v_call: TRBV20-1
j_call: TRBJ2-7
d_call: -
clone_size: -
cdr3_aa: CSARDLRDHEQYF
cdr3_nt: TGCAGTGCTAGAGATCTCAGGGATCACGAGCAGTACTTC

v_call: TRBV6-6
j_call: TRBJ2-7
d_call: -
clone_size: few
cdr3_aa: CASSPGSLYEQYF
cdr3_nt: TGTGCCAGCAGTCCCGGATCGCTCTACGAGCAGTACTTC

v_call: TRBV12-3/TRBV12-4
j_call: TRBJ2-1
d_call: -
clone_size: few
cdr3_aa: CASRRAGVYNEQFF
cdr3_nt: TGTGCCAGTCGGCGTGCAGGCGTCTACAATGAGCAGTTCTTC

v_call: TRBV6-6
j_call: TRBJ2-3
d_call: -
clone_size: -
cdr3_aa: CASRSPSTDTQYF
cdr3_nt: TGTGCCAGCAGATCACCTAGCACAGATACGCAGTATTTT

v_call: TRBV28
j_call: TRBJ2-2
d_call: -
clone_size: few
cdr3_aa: CASSLPIGELFF
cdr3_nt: TGTGCCAGCAGCCTACCCATCGGGGAGCTGTTTTTT

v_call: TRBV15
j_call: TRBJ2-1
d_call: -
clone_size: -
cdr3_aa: CATSIPGHYYNEQFF
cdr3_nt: TGTGCCACCAGCATACCGGGACACTACTACAATGAGCAGTTCTTC

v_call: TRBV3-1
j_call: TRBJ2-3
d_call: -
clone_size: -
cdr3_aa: CASSQGRIDTQYF
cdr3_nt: TGTGCCAGCAGCCAAGGAAGAATCGATACGCAGTATTTT

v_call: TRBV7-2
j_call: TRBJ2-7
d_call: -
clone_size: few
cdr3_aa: CASSPNGPGNYEQYF
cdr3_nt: TGTGCCAGCAGCCCAAATGGGCCAGGGAACTACGAGCAGTACTTC

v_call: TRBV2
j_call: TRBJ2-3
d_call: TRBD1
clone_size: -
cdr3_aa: CASFGTATQYF
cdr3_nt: TGTGCCAGCTTTGGGACAGCAACGCAGTATTTT

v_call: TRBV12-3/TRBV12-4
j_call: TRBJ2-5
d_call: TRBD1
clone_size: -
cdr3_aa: CASSPRTGGMNQETQYF
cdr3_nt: TGTGCCAGCAGTCCTAGGACAGGGGGCATGAACCAAGAGACCCAGTACTTC

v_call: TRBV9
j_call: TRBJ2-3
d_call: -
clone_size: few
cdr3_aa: CASSGQALSTDTQYF
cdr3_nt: TGTGCCAGCAGCGGTCAAGCGCTGAGCACAGATACGCAGTATTTT

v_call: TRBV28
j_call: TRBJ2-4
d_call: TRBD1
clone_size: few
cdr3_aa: CASSQGTDSGKNIQYF
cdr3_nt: TGTGCCAGCAGCCAGGGGACAGATTCGGGGAAAAACATTCAGTACTTC

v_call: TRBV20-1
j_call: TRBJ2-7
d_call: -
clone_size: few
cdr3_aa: CSASSGVNEQYF
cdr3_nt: TGCAGTGCTAGTTCGGGGGTCAACGAGCAGTACTTC

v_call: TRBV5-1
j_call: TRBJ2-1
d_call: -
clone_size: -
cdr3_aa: CASSLGASYNEQFF
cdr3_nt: TGCGCCAGCAGCTTGGGGGCTTCCTACAATGAGCAGTTCTTC

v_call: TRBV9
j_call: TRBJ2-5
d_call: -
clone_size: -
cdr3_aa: CASSVEGTSNVETQYF
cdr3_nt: TGTGCCAGCAGCGTAGAGGGTACTAGCAACGTGGAGACCCAGTACTTC

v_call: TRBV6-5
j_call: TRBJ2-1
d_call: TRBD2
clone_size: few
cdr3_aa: CASSPLAGDNEQFF
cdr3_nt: TGTGCCAGCAGTCCCCTAGCGGGAGACAATGAGCAGTTCTTC

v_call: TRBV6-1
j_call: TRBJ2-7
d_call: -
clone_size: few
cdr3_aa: CASRGTYEQYF
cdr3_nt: TGTGCCAGTAGGGGGACCTACGAGCAGTACTTC

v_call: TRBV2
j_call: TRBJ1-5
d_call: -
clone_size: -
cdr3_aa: CASSKGGNSNQPQHF
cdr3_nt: TGTGCCAGCAGTAAAGGGGGGAATAGCAATCAGCCCCAGCATTTT

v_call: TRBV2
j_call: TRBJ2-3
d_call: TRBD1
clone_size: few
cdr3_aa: CASIFIGTGVSTDTQYF
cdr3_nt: TGTGCCAGCATTTTTATAGGGACAGGGGTTAGCACAGATACGCAGTATTTT

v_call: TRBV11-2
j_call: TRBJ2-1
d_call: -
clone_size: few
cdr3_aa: CASRLASKDEQFF
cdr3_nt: TGTGCCAGCAGACTAGCCAGTAAGGATGAGCAGTTCTTC

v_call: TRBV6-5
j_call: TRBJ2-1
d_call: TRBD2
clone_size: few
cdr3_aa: CASSYSNLAGAGNEQFF
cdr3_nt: TGTGCCAGCAGTTACTCGAATCTAGCGGGAGCAGGCAATGAGCAGTTCTTC

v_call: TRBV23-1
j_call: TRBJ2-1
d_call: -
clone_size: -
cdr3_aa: CASSQSITAQDEQFF
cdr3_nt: TGCGCCAGCAGTCAATCGATTACAGCCCAGGATGAGCAGTTCTTC

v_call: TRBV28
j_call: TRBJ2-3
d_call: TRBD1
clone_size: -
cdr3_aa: CASSSPGTGGLSDTQYF
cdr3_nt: TGTGCCAGCAGTTCCCCTGGGACAGGGGGTCTATCAGATACGCAGTATTTT

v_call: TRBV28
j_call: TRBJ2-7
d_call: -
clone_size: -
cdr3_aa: CASSLAGGETYEQYF
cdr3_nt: TGTGCCAGCAGTTTAGCAGGAGGGGAGACCTACGAGCAGTACTTC

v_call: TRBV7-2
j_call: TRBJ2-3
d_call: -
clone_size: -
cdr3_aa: CASSLFRILHTDTQYF
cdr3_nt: TGTGCCAGCAGCTTATTTCGGATTTTACACACAGATACGCAGTATTTT

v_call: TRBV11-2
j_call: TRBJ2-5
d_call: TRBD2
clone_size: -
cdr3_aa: CASSPKTGGPRGETQYF
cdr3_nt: TGTGCCAGCAGCCCGAAAACGGGAGGCCCACGGGGAGAGACCCAGTACTTC

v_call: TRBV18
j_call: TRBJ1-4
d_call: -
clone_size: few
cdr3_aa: CASSPPGATNEKLFF
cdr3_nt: TGTGCCAGCTCACCCCCGGGAGCAACTAATGAAAAACTGTTTTTT

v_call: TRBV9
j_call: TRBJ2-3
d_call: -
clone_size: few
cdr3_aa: CASSGTSTDTQYF
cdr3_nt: TGTGCCAGCAGCGGGACTAGCACAGATACGCAGTATTTT

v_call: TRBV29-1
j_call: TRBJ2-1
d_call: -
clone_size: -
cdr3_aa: CSVAASVSYNEQFF
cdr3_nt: TGCAGCGTAGCGGCTAGCGTCTCCTACAATGAGCAGTTCTTC

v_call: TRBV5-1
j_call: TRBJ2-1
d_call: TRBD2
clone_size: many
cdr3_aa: CASSWGTSGSDEQFF
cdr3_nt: TGCGCCAGCAGCTGGGGGACTAGCGGGAGTGATGAGCAGTTCTTC

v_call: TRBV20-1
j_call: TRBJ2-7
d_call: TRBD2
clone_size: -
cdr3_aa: CSARRLAVSSYEQYF
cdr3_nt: TGCAGTGCTAGACGTCTAGCGGTTAGCTCCTACGAGCAGTACTTC

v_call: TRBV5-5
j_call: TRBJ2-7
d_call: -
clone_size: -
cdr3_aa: CASSPGQMFAVLF
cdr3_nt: TGTGCCAGCAGCCCTGGACAGATGTTCGCAGTACTCTTC

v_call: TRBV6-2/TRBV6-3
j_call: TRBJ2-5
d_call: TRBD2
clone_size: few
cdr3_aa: CASSYGTSLKTQYF
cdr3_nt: TGTGCCAGCAGTTACGGGACTAGTTTGAAGACCCAGTACTTC

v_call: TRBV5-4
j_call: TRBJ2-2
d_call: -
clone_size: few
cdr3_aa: CASSLAGRVGTGELFF
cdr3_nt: TGTGCCAGCAGCTTGGCGGGCAGGGTAGGAACCGGGGAGCTGTTTTTT

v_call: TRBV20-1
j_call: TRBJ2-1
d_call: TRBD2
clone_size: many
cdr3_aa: CSGGGAYNEQFF
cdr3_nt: TGCAGTGGGGGAGGGGCCTACAATGAGCAGTTCTTC

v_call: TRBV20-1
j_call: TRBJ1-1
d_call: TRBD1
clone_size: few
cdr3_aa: CSARDHARGIGEAFF
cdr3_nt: TGCAGTGCTAGAGATCATGCCAGGGGGATAGGGGAAGCTTTCTTT

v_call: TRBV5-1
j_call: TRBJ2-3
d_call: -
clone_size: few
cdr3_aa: CASSISTDTQYF
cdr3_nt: TGCGCCAGCAGCATTAGCACAGATACGCAGTATTTT

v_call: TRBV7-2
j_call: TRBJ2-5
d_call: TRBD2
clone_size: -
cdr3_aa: CASSPGLAGGGARETQYF
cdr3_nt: TGTGCCAGCAGCCCCGGACTAGCGGGAGGTGGGGCGAGGGAGACCCAGTACTTC

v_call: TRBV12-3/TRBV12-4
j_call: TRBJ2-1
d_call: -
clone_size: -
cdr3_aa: CATQERINEQFF
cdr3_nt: TGTGCCACCCAAGAGCGGATCAATGAGCAGTTCTTC

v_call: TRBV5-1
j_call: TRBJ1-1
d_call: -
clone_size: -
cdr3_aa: CASSFGLQGYKPGNTEAFF
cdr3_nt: TGCGCCAGCAGCTTTGGCCTTCAAGGATACAAACCCGGAAACACTGAAGCTTTCTTT

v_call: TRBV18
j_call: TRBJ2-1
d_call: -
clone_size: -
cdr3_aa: CASSPTRKEQFF
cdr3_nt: TGTGCCAGCTCCCCGACTAGAAAGGAGCAGTTCTTC

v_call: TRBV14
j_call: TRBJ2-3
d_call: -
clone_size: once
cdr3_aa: CASSHAGADTQYF
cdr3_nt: TGTGCCAGCAGCCACGCGGGTGCAGATACGCAGTATTTT

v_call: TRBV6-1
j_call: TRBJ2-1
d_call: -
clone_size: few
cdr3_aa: CASSEAGAEGYNEQFF
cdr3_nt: TGTGCCAGCAGTGAAGCGGGGGCGGAGGGCTACAATGAGCAGTTCTTC

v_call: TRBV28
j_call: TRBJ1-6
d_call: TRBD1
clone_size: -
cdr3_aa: CASSSSGTGGSPLHF
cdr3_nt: TGTGCCAGCAGTTCTTCCGGGACAGGGGGGTCACCCCTCCACTTT

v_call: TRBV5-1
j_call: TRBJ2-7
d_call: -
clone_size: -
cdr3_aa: CASSPDPVGSKYEQYF
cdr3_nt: TGCGCCAGCAGCCCGGACCCCGTAGGATCCAAGTACGAGCAGTACTTC

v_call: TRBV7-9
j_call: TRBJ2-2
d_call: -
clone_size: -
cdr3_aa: CASSFKVAIGELFF
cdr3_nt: TGTGCCAGCAGCTTCAAAGTCGCGATCGGGGAGCTGTTTTTT

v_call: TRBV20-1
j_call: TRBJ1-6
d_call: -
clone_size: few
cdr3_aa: CSARTEGAHNSPLHF
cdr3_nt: TGCAGTGCTAGGACGGAAGGCGCCCATAATTCACCCCTCCACTTT

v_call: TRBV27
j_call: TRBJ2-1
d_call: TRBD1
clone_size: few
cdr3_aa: CASSLIGTGVYYNEQFF
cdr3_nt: TGTGCCAGCAGTTTAATCGGGACAGGGGTTTACTACAATGAGCAGTTCTTC

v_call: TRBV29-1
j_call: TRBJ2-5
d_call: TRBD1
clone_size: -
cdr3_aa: CSVETGAEETQYF
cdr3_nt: TGCAGCGTTGAAACAGGGGCCGAAGAGACCCAGTACTTC

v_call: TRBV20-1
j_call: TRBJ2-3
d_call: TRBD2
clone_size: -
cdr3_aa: CSATPLAGGTDTQYF
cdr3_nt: TGCAGTGCTACGCCCCTAGCGGGGGGCACAGATACGCAGTATTTT

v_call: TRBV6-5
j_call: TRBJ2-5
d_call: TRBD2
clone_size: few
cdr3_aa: CASSYGLAAETQYF
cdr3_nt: TGTGCCAGCAGTTACGGACTAGCGGCGGAGACCCAGTACTTC